The 14 T cell receptor beta chains below all came from one sample that was sequenced in a study of cytomegalovirus exposure and HLA in healthy donors. The PCR used 60 Vbeta and 13 Jbeta primers. Produced via immunoSEQ multiplex PCR; TCRdb's table is partial and in-frame only. The table shows 100,000 to 150,000 clones, with 70% to 75% occurring only once. The sequenced sample was PBMCs. Receptors were obtained from a male donor in good health and CMV-seronegative.

V usage is TRBV28 and J usage is TRBJ1-5, with D perhaps TRBD1 (6 bases). V lost 9 bases and J lost 4, with 10 bases in between. Germline V gene data show CDR1 as MDHEN and CDR2 as SYDVKM. CDR3 length: 12 amino acids. CDR3 loop: CASTQGNQPQHF. The DNA of the CDR3 is TGTGCCAGTACTCAGGGGAATCAGCCCCAGCATTTT.

The CDR3 coding sequence is TGTGCCAGCAGCTCCTTTACAGGGGGGTTTGATGGCTACACCTTC. Translated: CASSSFTGGFDGYTF. V is TRBV11-2 and J is TRBJ1-2; 8 nucleotides align to TRBD1. Trimming took 4 bases from V and 6 from J; bases not matched to a gene: 10. The CDR3 is 15 residues long. Germline loops: CDR1 SGHAT, CDR2 FQNNGV.

The gene calls are TRBV28 and TRBJ2-1; D may be TRBD2 (6 bases). In germline, CDR1 is MDHEN, CDR2 SYDVKM. This CDR3 is 13 amino acids long. V gave up 1 base and J gave up 6 bases, with 7 bases separating them. The CDR3 here is CASSLLGGNEQFF. The DNA for the CDR3 is TGTGCCAGCAGTTTATTGGGGGGCAATGAGCAGTTCTTC. The full variable domain, rest sourced from reference TRBV28 and TRBJ2-1, is DVKVTQSSRYLVKRTGEKVFLECVQDMDHENMFWYRQDPGLGLRLIYFSYDVKMKEKGDIPEGYSVSREKKERFSLILESASTNQTSMYLCASSLLGGNEQFFGPGTRLTVL.

The DNA of the CDR3 is TGTGCCAGCAGCTTGGCTGGCCAGGGGACCTCCTACGAGCAGTACTTC. This codes for CASSLAGQGTSYEQYF. V is TRBV5-6 and J is TRBJ2-7, with D tentatively TRBD1 (6 bases). V was pared by 0 bases and J by 0 bases, with 13 bases between. This CDR3 is built from 16 residues. Looked up from germline, CDR1 is SGHDT and CDR2 is YYEEEE.

In this sample, this clone turned up a few times. The J gene is TRBJ2-5, the V gene TRBV7-2, with a tentative D call TRBD1 (6 bases). Deletions cut 4 bases from V and 5 bases from J, with 20 bases between. The germline V gene has CDR1 SGHTA and CDR2 FQGNSA. The CDR3 loop spans 16 amino acids. The CDR3 DNA follows: TGTGCCAGCAGCTCGGCACCTCTCAGGGGATCGGAGACCCAGTACTTC. Amino acid sequence: CASSSAPLRGSETQYF.

The V and J genes are TRBV7-2 and TRBJ2-1, with TRBD2 matching 10 bases. The germline gives CDR1 SGHTA, CDR2 FQGNSA. The trim removed 5 bases at V and 5 bases at J, leaving 9 bases unmatched. CDR3 length equals 16 residues. The CDR3 protein is CASSMGLAYLDNEQFF. The CDR3 DNA sequence: TGTGCCAGCAGCATGGGACTAGCGTACTTGGACAATGAGCAGTTCTTC.

The chain carries TRBV7-2 and TRBJ2-1; unclear D gene. Germline CDR1 and CDR2: SGHTA and FQGNSA. The CDR3 has 15 residues. Trimming removed 4 bases from V and 5 bases from J, with 15 bases in between. CDR3: CASSSRPTRDNEQFF. In DNA form, the CDR3 reads TGTGCCAGCAGCTCGCGGCCGACTCGAGACAATGAGCAGTTCTTC. Full variable domain (outside the CDR3, taken from reference TRBV7-2 and TRBJ2-1): GAGVSQSPSNKVTEKGKDVELRCDPISGHTALYWYRQSLGQGLEFLIYFQGNSAPDKSGLPSDRFSAERTGGSVSTLTIQRTQQEDSAVYLCASSSRPTRDNEQFFGPGTRLTVL.

The gene calls are TRBV27 and TRBJ1-5, with 10 bases that match TRBD1. The trim removed 4 bases at V and 4 bases at J, leaving 7 bases unmatched. The CDR3 is 16 residues long. CDR1 is MNHEY and CDR2 is SMNVEV in the germline V gene (reference sequence). The CDR3 coding sequence is TGTGCCAGCAGTTCCCCAGGGACAGGGGTTAATCAGCCCCAGCATTTT. Amino acids: CASSSPGTGVNQPQHF.

The rearrangement links TRBV5-4 to TRBJ2-1; 11 bases fit TRBD2. This CDR3 comprises 14 residues. CDR1 and CDR2 from the germline V gene are SGHNT and YYREEE (reference sequence). The J segment lost 9 bases and the V segment lost 5 bases, leaving 7 bases of the junction unmatched. In DNA form, the CDR3 reads TGTGCCAGCAGACTCACTAGCGGGAGCATTGAGCAGTTCTTC. As protein: CASRLTSGSIEQFF.

This chain links TRBV19 with TRBJ2-6, with D perhaps TRBD1 (6 bases). The V end lost 1 base, the J end lost 2 bases, and 12 bases lay between the germline ends. Germline V gene lookup returns CDR1 LNHDA and CDR2 SQIVND (reference sequence). There are 17 residues in the CDR3. CDR3 in amino acids: CASSIAGRGAGANVLTF. CDR3 bases: TGTGCCAGTAGTATAGCGGGCAGGGGAGCTGGGGCCAACGTCCTGACTTTC.

The rearrangement links TRBV19 to TRBJ1-1; D unresolved. The CDR3 contains 14 residues. Germline CDR1 is LNHDA and CDR2 is SQIVND (reference sequence). V was pared by 8 bases and J by 1 base, with 14 bases between. The CDR3 here is CASREAGENTEAFF. The CDR3 bases are TGTGCCAGTCGAGAAGCGGGAGAGAACACTGAAGCTTTCTTT.

This chain joins TRBV19 and TRBJ1-1, with 8 bases lining up with TRBD1. This CDR3 is built from 15 residues. The trim removed 3 bases at V and 0 bases at J, leaving 3 bases unmatched. The V gene's germline CDR1 is LNHDA and CDR2 SQIVND (reference sequence). CDR3 sequence: CASSMEDRVNTEAFF. CDR3 nucleotides: TGTGCCAGTAGTATGGAGGACAGGGTGAACACTGAAGCTTTCTTT. Full variable domain (missing parts from reference TRBV19 and TRBJ1-1): DGGITQSPKYLFRKEGQNVTLSCEQNLNHDAMYWYRQDPGQGLRLIYYSQIVNDFQKGDIAEGYSVSREKKESFPLTVTSAQKNPTAFYLCASSMEDRVNTEAFFGQGTRLTVV.

As concerns this clone: The junction departs from the called germline gene at one end, perhaps through a read error. CDR3 in amino acids: CSSSPRTGSSYNEQFF. The CDR3 DNA reads TGTTCCAGCAGCCCGAGGACGGGGAGCTCCTACAATGAGCAGTTCTTC. The rearrangement links TRBV7-9 to TRBJ2-1, with D tentatively TRBD2 (5 bases). Germline V gene lookup returns CDR1 SEHNR and CDR2 FQNEAQ (reference sequence). The CDR3 runs 16 residues.

J is TRBJ1-2 and V is TRBV28, with a weak D call TRBD1 (5 bases). CDR3 size: 14 residues. Germline V lookup: CDR1 MDHEN, CDR2 SYDVKM. The V end was cut by 7 bases, the J end by 0 bases, with 12 bases between. CDR3 protein: CASTPGPTNYGYTF. In DNA, the CDR3 is TGTGCCAGCACCCCAGGGCCGACTAACTATGGCTACACCTTC.